This TCR beta chain was identified in a study of human T cells and chemical hapten exposure. On the study more broadly: A 2 cm by 2 cm inner upper arm patch received 2% DPC for sensitization.

Each CDR3 protein gets one entry after TCRdb re-called the RACE reads with MiXCR. The sample has about 49,000 distinct CDR3 sequences; 9% to 9.5% are singletons. A few counts support this clonotype. Time point denoted: patch test 1, 2 weeks after DPC sensitization. As to treatment: therapeutic diphenylcyclopropenone sensitization with weekly scalp DPC. The sample consisted of whole blood, taken in connection with sensitization to the hapten diphenylcyclopropenone (DPC). The sequence was obtained from a woman in her forties or fifties with alopecia areata. Some clones in this sample may be carry-over from other donors' samples.

For the CDR3, the DNA is TGTGCCAGCAGCTTAACAGCGGGAGAGTCTGGGGCCAACGTCCTGACTTTC. Amino acid sequence: CASSLTAGESGANVLTF. This chain joins TRBV7-9 and TRBJ2-6; 8 bases fit TRBD2. Germline V gives CDR1 SEHNR, CDR2 FQNEAQ (reference sequence). This CDR3 has 17 residues. V lost 2 bases, J lost 1 base, and 4 bases stayed unmatched.